This TCR beta chain was identified during a study of T cells after posttransplantation cyclophosphamide. Study observations and caveats: Blood and skin or GI T cell repertoires showed limited TRB overlap. After PTCy, TRB diversity resembled that of CNI/methotrexate controls.

A single count supports this clone. Antigen unknown. Peripheral blood was collected from the related graft donor on the marrow donation day. Clones were sequenced by immunoSEQ multiplex PCR, and TCRdb holds only the in-frame ones, with some missing. The sample consists of just over 65,000 clones, around 93% of them appearing once. Input material: PBMCs. The receptor comes from a woman aged 25 to 39 in good health and a related stem cell transplant donor.

The CDR3 protein is CASSIQAKELFF. The CDR3 DNA sequence: TGTGCCAGTAGTATACAGGCGAAGGAACTGTTTTTT. The genes are TRBV19 and TRBJ1-4; D gene unclear. Germline CDR1 and CDR2: LNHDA and SQIVND (reference sequence). The CDR3 has 12 residues. Trimming took off 2 bases at V and 12 bases at J, with 10 bases between the two ends.